Each of the 23 T cell receptor beta chains below was sequenced from the same sample in a study of cytomegalovirus exposure and HLA in healthy donors (dated by TCRdb to about 2017). Library creation used the immunoSEQ multiplex PCR assay. For the multiplex PCR, a mixture combining 60 forward primers for TCR Vbeta segments and 13 reverse primers for TCR Jbeta segments was used. This immuneACCESS table, as held by TCRdb, lists in-frame sequences with V and J called but not all clones. Of the missing ones, under half trace to an unresolved V gene in checked studies; the others have no known cause. Across this sample there are some 240,000 clones, with around 90% seen only once. Approximately 1.5% of the sample lies in the top ten. The specimen was PBMCs. Receptors originate from a girl aged 2 to 10 in good health and CMV-seronegative.

The genes are TRBV19 and TRBJ2-2, with 8 bases fitting TRBD1. The length of the CDR3 is 16 residues. Germline CDR1 and CDR2: LNHDA and SQIVND (reference sequence). J lost 7 bases, V lost 2 bases, and 9 bases had no gene match. This CDR3 reads CASSISQGANHGELFF. CDR3 DNA sequence: TGTGCCAGTAGTATAAGCCAGGGGGCTAATCACGGGGAGCTGTTTTTT. The variable domain in full, completed from reference TRBV19 and TRBJ2-2, reads DGGITQSPKYLFRKEGQNVTLSCEQNLNHDAMYWYRQDPGQGLRLIYYSQIVNDFQKGDIAEGYSVSREKKESFPLTVTSAQKNPTAFYLCASSISQGANHGELFFGEGSRLTVL.

The V and J genes are TRBV29-1 and TRBJ1-1; the D gene is possibly TRBD1 (5 bases). This CDR3 has 15 amino acids. V dropped 4 bases and J dropped 4 bases, with 19 bases sitting between them. From germline, CDR1 is SQVTM and CDR2 ANQGSEA. The CDR3 region is CSVADKGSGVTEAFF. CDR3 coding DNA: TGCAGCGTTGCAGATAAGGGGAGCGGGGTCACTGAAGCTTTCTTT.

The chain is built from TRBV10-2 and TRBJ1-1, with unresolved D. The CDR3 consists of 14 residues. V was shortened by 2 bases and J by 1 base, with 8 bases between the two germline ends. CDR1 and CDR2 from the germline V gene are WSHSY and SAAADI. This CDR3 is CASSEVFGNTEAFF. CDR3 in DNA: TGCGCCAGCAGTGAGGTTTTCGGGAACACTGAAGCTTTCTTT.

Note on this clone: This specimen includes other DNA sequences encoding the same CDR3. In DNA form, the CDR3 reads TGCGCCAGCAGCACGCAGGGTGGTGGCACTGAAGCTTTCTTT. This gives the protein CASSTQGGGTEAFF. This chain joins TRBV5-1 and TRBJ1-1, with D possibly TRBD1 on 5 matching bases. V lost 4 bases and J lost 4, with 14 bases in between. CDR3 size: 14 residues. Looked up from germline, CDR1 is SGHRS and CDR2 is YFSETQ.

The gene calls are TRBV30 and TRBJ2-7; TRBD2 aligns across 9 bases. CDR1 GTSNPN and CDR2 SVGIG come from the germline V gene (reference sequence). V was pared by 3 bases and J by 7 bases, with 7 bases of the junction left unmatched. The CDR3 runs to 13 residues. For the CDR3, the DNA is TGTGCCTGGAGGGGAGCGGGGGGAGGAGAGCAGTACTTC. Translating it yields CAWRGAGGGEQYF.

The count of this clone is one. The J gene is TRBJ1-2, the V gene TRBV28; 8 nucleotides match TRBD1. This CDR3 has 15 residues. The junction had 13 bases not matched to a gene; V was cut back by 7 bases and J by 6 bases. Germline V gives CDR1 MDHEN, CDR2 SYDVKM. The CDR3 nucleotides read TGTGCCAGCAACTCCGTCGGACAGGGACACGATGGCTACACCTTC. Its translation: CASNSVGQGHDGYTF.

CDR3 nucleotide sequence: TGTGCCAGCAGCTTAAGGACGGGGGGGCTGGATACGCAGTATTTT. This gives the protein CASSLRTGGLDTQYF. This sequence joins TRBV7-8 and TRBJ2-3, with 8 bases fitting TRBD2. Germline values: CDR1 SGHVS, CDR2 FQNEAQ. Germline trimming cut 2 bases from V and 6 bases from J; bases unmatched to any gene: 7. This CDR3 contains 15 residues.

The chain is built from TRBV28 and TRBJ1-2; D is ambiguous. The CDR3 length is 16 residues. With 1 base removed from V and 4 bases from J, the gap between germline ends came to 16 bases. Germline CDR1 reads MDHEN; CDR2 reads SYDVKM. The CDR3 region is CASSLLRAGSGYGYTF. CDR3 bases: TGTGCCAGCAGTTTATTAAGGGCGGGTTCGGGCTATGGCTACACCTTC.

A single count supports this clone. The V call is TRBV13, the J call TRBJ2-1; D gene unclear. The CDR3 runs to 16 residues. V lost 0 bases to trimming and J lost 7 bases, with 16 bases between them. Germline-derived CDR1 and CDR2 are PRHDT and FYEKMQ (reference sequence). The CDR3 here is CASSLGGGSMRNEQFF. CDR3 in DNA: TGTGCCAGCAGCTTAGGCGGCGGTAGCATGCGAAATGAGCAGTTCTTC.

V gene TRBV27 combines with J gene TRBJ1-1; D perhaps matches TRBD1 (5 bases). Germline assignment: CDR1 MNHEY and CDR2 SMNVEV (reference sequence). The CDR3 is 17 amino acids. The V and J ends lost 8 bases and 0 bases respectively, with 22 bases between them. The DNA of the CDR3 is TGTGCCAGCTCCCCCTGGCCCTACAGGCTTCTGAACACTGAAGCTTTCTTT. It specifies CASSPWPYRLLNTEAFF.

The chain employs TRBV2 and TRBJ1-6, with unresolved D. This CDR3 comprises 14 residues. Trimming left V 6 bases short and J 0 bases short, with 6 bases between. The germline gives CDR1 SNHLY, CDR2 FYNNEI. CDR3 bases: TGTGCCAGCAGAAGGAGCTCCTATAATTCACCCCTCCACTTT. It translates to CASRRSSYNSPLHF.

The V and J genes are TRBV27 and TRBJ1-2; D perhaps matches TRBD1 (6 bases). The CDR3 is 15 amino acids. The V gene lost 2 bases and the J gene lost 3 bases, with 13 bases spanning the gap. Germline lookup yields CDR1 MNHEY and CDR2 SMNVEV (reference sequence). CDR3 sequence (DNA): TGTGCCAGCAGTTTAAGGGGGGGGGCGGACTATGGCTACACCTTC. This gives the protein CASSLRGGADYGYTF.

The rearrangement uses TRBV9 and TRBJ2-5; maybe TRBD2 (5 bases). Trimming pared 2 bases from V and 4 bases from J, leaving 12 bases between. The length of the CDR3 is 14 residues. Germline CDR1 is SGDLS and CDR2 is YYNGEE. The CDR3 spells CASSVGIAPETQYF. The DNA for the CDR3 is TGTGCCAGCAGCGTCGGGATCGCCCCAGAGACCCAGTACTTC.

This chain uses TRBV5-4 with TRBJ2-1; a possible D gene is TRBD2 (6 bases). CDR1 and CDR2 from the germline V gene are SGHNT and YYREEE (reference sequence). The CDR3 consists of 14 residues. The germline V and J ends were trimmed by 4 bases and 6 bases, with 14 bases remaining between them. The chain's CDR3 is CASSVIGSSNEQFF. In DNA form, the CDR3 reads TGTGCCAGCAGCGTTATCGGGAGTAGCAATGAGCAGTTCTTC. Complete variable domain (other parts from reference TRBV5-4 and TRBJ2-1): ETGVTQSPTHLIKTRGQQVTLRCSSQSGHNTVSWYQQALGQGPQFIFQYYREEENGRGNFPPRFSGLQFPNYSSELNVNALELDDSALYLCASSVIGSSNEQFFGPGTRLTVL.

The rearrangement uses TRBV6-1 and TRBJ2-7; D unresolved. The CDR3 consists of 14 residues. CDR1 MNHNS and CDR2 SASEGT come from the germline V gene. Trimming removed 6 bases from V and 4 bases from J, with 16 bases in between. The CDR3 here is CASSPKTTAYEQYF. DNA of the CDR3: TGTGCCAGCAGCCCAAAAACCACAGCATACGAGCAGTACTTC.

V and J are TRBV28 and TRBJ2-3; 7 bases are shared with TRBD1. V lost 3 bases and J lost 8; bases outside the gene matches: 2. The germline CDR1 and CDR2 sequences are MDHEN and SYDVKM. CDR3 size: 12 residues. The chain's CDR3 is CASSFEGATQYF. The CDR3 DNA reads TGTGCCAGCAGTTTTGAGGGGGCTACGCAGTATTTT.

This chain connects TRBV7-8 to TRBJ1-5; 7 bases are shared with TRBD1. V lost 1 base, J lost 6 bases, and 6 bases stayed unmatched. The CDR3 runs 15 residues. Germline values: CDR1 SGHVS, CDR2 FQNEAQ. The chain's CDR3 is CASSLGGRGSQPQHF. For the CDR3, the DNA is TGTGCCAGCAGCTTAGGGGGCAGGGGGAGTCAGCCCCAGCATTTT.

This clone was picked up one time. The chain carries TRBV5-4 and TRBJ2-7; maybe TRBD1 (5 bases). The germline V gene encodes CDR1 SGHNT and CDR2 YYREEE (reference sequence). This CDR3 has 16 residues. The germline V and J ends were trimmed by 7 bases and 1 base, with 21 bases remaining between them. CDR3 loop: CASAPQSGLISYEQYF. The CDR3, as DNA: TGTGCCAGCGCTCCCCAGTCAGGGTTAATTTCCTACGAGCAGTACTTC. Based on the CDR3 plus reference TRBV5-4 and TRBJ2-7, the full variable domain is ETGVTQSPTHLIKTRGQQVTLRCSSQSGHNTVSWYQQALGQGPQFIFQYYREEENGRGNFPPRFSGLQFPNYSSELNVNALELDDSALYLCASAPQSGLISYEQYFGPGTRLTVT.

V usage is TRBV13 and J usage is TRBJ1-1; D remains unclear. V lost 6 bases, J lost 6 bases, and 11 bases lay in between. Per germline, CDR1 PRHDT and CDR2 FYEKMQ (reference sequence). CDR3 length: 12 amino acids. CDR3 sequence reads: CASRRLGAEAFF. The CDR3 nucleotides read TGTGCCAGCAGGCGACTAGGCGCTGAAGCTTTCTTT.

V and J are TRBV10-1 and TRBJ1-6; 7 bases align to TRBD1. CDR3 size: 14 residues. Trimming took 3 bases from V and 10 from J; bases not matched to a gene: 6. CDR1 and CDR2 from the germline V gene are WNHNN and SYGVQD (reference sequence). The CDR3 nucleotides read TGCGCCAGCAGTGATGACAGGGCTGGATCACCCCTCCACTTT. This sequence encodes CASSDDRAGSPLHF.

V and J are TRBV10-3 and TRBJ1-1, with a weak D call TRBD1 (6 bases). The germline CDR1 and CDR2 sequences are ENHRY and SYGVKD. The CDR3 sequence is 16 residues long. Between the trimmed V and J ends, which lost 2 bases and 0 bases, there was a span of 13 bases. CDR3 loop: CAISEPRGGMNTEAFF. The DNA for the CDR3 is TGTGCCATCAGTGAGCCGCGTGGGGGCATGAACACTGAAGCTTTCTTT.

The chain couples TRBV7-9 to TRBJ2-5; 10 bases align to TRBD2. V was clipped by 5 bases and J by 2 bases; unmatched bases: 8. From germline, CDR1 is SEHNR and CDR2 FQNEAQ (reference sequence). The CDR3 has 16 amino acids. CDR3 sequence: CASSGDTSGEQETQYF. CDR3 sequence (DNA): TGTGCCAGCAGCGGAGACACTAGCGGGGAACAAGAGACCCAGTACTTC.

The count of this clone is one. The chain couples TRBV5-1 to TRBJ2-7, with 9 nucleotides matching TRBD2. Per the germline V gene, CDR1 is SGHRS and CDR2 is YFSETQ. The length of the CDR3 is 17 residues. The V gene end was trimmed by 0 bases and the J gene end by 5 bases; junction bases not matched to a gene: 12. CDR3 sequence (DNA): TGCGCCAGCAGCTTGGCGGGACTAGCTCCACCGGGGGACGAGCAGTACTTC. This encodes CASSLAGLAPPGDEQYF. Based on the CDR3 plus reference TRBV5-1 and TRBJ2-7, the full variable domain is KAGVTQTPRYLIKTRGQQVTLSCSPISGHRSVSWYQQTPGQGLQFLFEYFSETQRNKGNFPGRFSGRQFSNSRSEMNVSTLELGDSALYLCASSLAGLAPPGDEQYFGPGTRLTVT.